This T cell receptor (beta chain) came from a study of control samples from healthy donors and cancer patients. Generated by immunoSEQ multiplex PCR, the TCRdb table keeps only in-frame clones and is missing some. In the table there are 150,000 to 200,000 clones, approximately 92% of which are singletons. The CDR3 extends over 14 amino acids. The germline gives CDR1 SGHTS, CDR2 YDEGEE. Deletions cut 0 bases from V and 3 bases from J, with 9 bases between. The chain links TRBV5-8 to TRBJ2-5; D tentatively reads TRBD1 or TRBD2 (6 bases each). The sample taken for sequencing was blood. This receptor was taken from a man aged 30 to 45 in good health. The CDR3 DNA is TGTGCCAGCAGCTTGGGGGGGGCCGAAGAGACCCAGTACTTC. It is translated as CASSLGGAEETQYF.